This T cell receptor beta chain was identified during a study of long-term antiretroviral therapy in people with HIV. Study-wide results and limits: When set beside controls, HIV repertoires had CDR3 length ranges that were narrower. Pre-ART-expanded clones dominated the repertoire at all time points. Participants lacked recorded data on ART adherence, viral resistance or therapy changes.

As for this clone: The antigen is unknown.

The immunoSEQ assay was v3.0, run at survey level. Per sample, sequencing targeted about 40,000-50,000 T-cell genomes. Only in-frame clones appear in the TCRdb table, and some are missing; sequencing was by immunoSEQ multiplex PCR. The sample shows 18,000 or so clones, roughly nine tenths of them seen only once. Germline CDR1 and CDR2: LNHDA and SQIVND (reference sequence). The trim removed 1 base at V and 2 bases at J, leaving 3 bases unmatched. This CDR3 spans 16 amino acids. The sequencing used unsorted PBMCs, collected 4.2 years after starting antiretroviral therapy. This TCR came from a man aged 50-59 years with HIV. The V call is TRBV19, the J call TRBJ2-2; 8 bases agree with TRBD1. CDR3 in amino acids: CASSIGTGLNTGELFF. The CDR3 coding sequence is TGTGCCAGTAGTATAGGGACAGGGCTAAACACCGGGGAGCTGTTTTTT. Filled out from reference TRBV19 and TRBJ2-2, the complete variable domain reads DGGITQSPKYLFRKEGQNVTLSCEQNLNHDAMYWYRQDPGQGLRLIYYSQIVNDFQKGDIAEGYSVSREKKESFPLTVTSAQKNPTAFYLCASSIGTGLNTGELFFGEGSRLTVL.